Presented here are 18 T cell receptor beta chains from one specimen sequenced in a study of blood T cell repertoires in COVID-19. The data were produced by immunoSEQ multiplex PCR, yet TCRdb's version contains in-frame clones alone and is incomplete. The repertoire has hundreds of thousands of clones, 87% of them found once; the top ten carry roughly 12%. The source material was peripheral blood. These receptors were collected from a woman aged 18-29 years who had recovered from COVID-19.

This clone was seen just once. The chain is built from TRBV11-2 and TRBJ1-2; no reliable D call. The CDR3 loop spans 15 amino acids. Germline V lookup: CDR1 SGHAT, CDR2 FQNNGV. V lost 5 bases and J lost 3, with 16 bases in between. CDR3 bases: TGTGCCAGCAGCCCCACGCCAGTCGCTTACTATGGCTACACCTTC. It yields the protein CASSPTPVAYYGYTF.

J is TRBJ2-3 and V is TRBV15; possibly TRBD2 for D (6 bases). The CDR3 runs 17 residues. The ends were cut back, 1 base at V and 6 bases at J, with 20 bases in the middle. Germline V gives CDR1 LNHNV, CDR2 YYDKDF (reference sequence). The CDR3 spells CATSRGDWVFGTDTQYF. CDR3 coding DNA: TGTGCCACCAGCAGAGGGGACTGGGTCTTCGGGACCGATACGCAGTATTTT.

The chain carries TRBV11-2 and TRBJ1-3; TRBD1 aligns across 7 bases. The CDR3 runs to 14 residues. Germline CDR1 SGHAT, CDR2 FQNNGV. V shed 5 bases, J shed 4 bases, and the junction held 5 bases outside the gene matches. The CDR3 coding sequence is TGTGCCAGCAGCCACCGGGACAGCGGAAACACCATATATTTT. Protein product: CASSHRDSGNTIYF. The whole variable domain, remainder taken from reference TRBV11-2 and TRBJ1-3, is EAGVAQSPRYKIIEKRQSVAFWCNPISGHATLYWYQQILGQGPKLLIQFQNNGVVDDSQLPKDRFSAERLKGVDSTLKIQPAKLEDSAVYLCASSHRDSGNTIYFGEGSWLTVV.

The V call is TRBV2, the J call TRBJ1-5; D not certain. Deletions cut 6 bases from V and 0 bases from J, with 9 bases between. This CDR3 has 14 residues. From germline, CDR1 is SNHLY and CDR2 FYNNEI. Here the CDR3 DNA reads TGTGCCAGCAGGAGAGACAATAGCAATCAGCCCCAGCATTTT. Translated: CASRRDNSNQPQHF.

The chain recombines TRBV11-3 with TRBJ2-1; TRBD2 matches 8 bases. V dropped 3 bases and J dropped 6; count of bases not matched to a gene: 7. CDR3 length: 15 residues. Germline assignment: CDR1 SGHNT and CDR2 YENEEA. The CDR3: CASSFGTSKFNEQFF. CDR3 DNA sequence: TGTGCCAGCAGCTTTGGGACTAGTAAGTTCAATGAGCAGTTCTTC.

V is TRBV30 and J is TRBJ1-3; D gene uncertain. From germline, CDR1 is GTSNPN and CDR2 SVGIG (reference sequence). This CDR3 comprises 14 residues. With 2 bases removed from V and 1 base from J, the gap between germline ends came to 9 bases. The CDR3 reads CAWSRTGSGNTIYF. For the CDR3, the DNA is TGTGCCTGGAGTCGCACGGGATCTGGAAACACCATATATTTT.

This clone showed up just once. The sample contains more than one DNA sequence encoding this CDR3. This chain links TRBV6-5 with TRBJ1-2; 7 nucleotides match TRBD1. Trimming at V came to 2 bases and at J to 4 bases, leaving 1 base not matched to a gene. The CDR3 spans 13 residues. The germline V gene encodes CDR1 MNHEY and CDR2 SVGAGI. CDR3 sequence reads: CASSYPGGYGYTF. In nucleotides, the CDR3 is TGTGCCAGCAGTTACCCAGGGGGCTATGGCTACACCTTC.

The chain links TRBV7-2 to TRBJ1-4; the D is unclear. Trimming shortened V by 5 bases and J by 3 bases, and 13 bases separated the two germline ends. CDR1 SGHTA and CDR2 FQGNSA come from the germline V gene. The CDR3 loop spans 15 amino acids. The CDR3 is CASSRAGFPNEKLFF. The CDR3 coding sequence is TGTGCCAGCAGCCGTGCGGGTTTCCCTAATGAAAAACTGTTTTTT.

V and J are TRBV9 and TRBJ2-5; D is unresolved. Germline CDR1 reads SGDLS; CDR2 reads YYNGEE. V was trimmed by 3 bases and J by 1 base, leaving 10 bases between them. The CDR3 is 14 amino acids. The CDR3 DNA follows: TGTGCCAGCAGCGCCCCCTCTACCCAAGAGACCCAGTACTTC. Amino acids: CASSAPSTQETQYF.

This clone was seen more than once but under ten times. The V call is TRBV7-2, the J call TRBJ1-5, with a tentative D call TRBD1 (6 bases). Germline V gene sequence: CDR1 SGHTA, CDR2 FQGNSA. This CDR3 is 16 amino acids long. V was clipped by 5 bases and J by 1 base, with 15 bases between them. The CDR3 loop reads CASSPQGGQSNQPQHF. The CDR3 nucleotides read TGTGCCAGCAGCCCCCAAGGGGGACAAAGCAATCAGCCCCAGCATTTT.

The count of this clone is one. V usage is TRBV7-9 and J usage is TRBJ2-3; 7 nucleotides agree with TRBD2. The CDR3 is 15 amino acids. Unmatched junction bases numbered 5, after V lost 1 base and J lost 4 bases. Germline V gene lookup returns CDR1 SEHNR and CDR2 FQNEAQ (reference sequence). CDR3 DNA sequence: TGTGCCAGCAGCTTAGACATCCGGGGGGCAGATACGCAGTATTTT. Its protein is CASSLDIRGADTQYF. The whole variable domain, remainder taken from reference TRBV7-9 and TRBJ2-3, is DTGVSQNPRHKITKRGQNVTFRCDPISEHNRLYWYRQTLGQGPEFLTYFQNEAQLEKSRLLSDRFSAERPKGSFSTLEIQRTEQGDSAMYLCASSLDIRGADTQYFGPGTRLTVL.

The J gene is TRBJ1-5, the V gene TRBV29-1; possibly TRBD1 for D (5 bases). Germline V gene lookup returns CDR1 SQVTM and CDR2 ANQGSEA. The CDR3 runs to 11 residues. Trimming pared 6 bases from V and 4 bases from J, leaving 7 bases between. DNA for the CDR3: TGCAGCGTAGGGGTGAATCAGCCCCAGCATTTT. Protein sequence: CSVGVNQPQHF.

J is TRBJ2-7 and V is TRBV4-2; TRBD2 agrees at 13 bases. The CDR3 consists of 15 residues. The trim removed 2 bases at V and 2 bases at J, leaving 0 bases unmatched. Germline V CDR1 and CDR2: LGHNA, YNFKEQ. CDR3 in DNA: TGTGCCAGCAGCCAAACTAGCGGGAGGGCCTACGAGCAGTACTTC. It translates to CASSQTSGRAYEQYF.

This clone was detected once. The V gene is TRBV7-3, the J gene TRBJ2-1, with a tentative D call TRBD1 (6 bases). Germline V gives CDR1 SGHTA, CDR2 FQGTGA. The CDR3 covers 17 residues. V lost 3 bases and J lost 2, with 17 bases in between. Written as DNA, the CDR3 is TGTGCCAGCAGCTTCGTTACCGGGACAAAAGCCTACAATGAGCAGTTCTTC. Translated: CASSFVTGTKAYNEQFF.

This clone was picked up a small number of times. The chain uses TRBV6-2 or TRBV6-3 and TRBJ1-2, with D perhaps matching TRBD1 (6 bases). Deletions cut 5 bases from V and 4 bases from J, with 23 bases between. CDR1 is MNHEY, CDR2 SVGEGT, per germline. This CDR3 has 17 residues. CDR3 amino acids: CASSQWGAGTQPYGYTF. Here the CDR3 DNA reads TGTGCCAGCAGTCAATGGGGTGCTGGGACACAACCCTATGGCTACACCTTC.

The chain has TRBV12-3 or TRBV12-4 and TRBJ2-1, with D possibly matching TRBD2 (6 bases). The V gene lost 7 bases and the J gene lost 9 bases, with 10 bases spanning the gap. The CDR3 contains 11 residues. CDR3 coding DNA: TGTGCCAGCACGGGACTTAGTGAGCAGTTCTTC. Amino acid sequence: CASTGLSEQFF.

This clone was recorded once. CDR3 coding DNA: TGTGCCAGTAGCCCGACAGAAAATCAGCCCCAGCATTTT. This codes for CASSPTENQPQHF. V usage is TRBV19 and J usage is TRBJ1-5, with D possibly matching TRBD1 (5 bases). There are 13 residues in the CDR3. Germline values: CDR1 LNHDA, CDR2 SQIVND (reference sequence). V was shortened by 6 bases and J by 4 bases, with 10 bases between the two germline ends.

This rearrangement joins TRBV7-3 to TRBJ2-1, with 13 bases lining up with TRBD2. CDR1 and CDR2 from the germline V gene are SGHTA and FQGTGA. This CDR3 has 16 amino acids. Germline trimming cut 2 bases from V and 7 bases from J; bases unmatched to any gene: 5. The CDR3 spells CASSLYGTSGNNEQFF. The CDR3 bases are TGTGCCAGCAGCTTATATGGGACTAGCGGGAATAATGAGCAGTTCTTC.